The 8 T cell receptor beta chains given below trace back to one sample, sequenced in a study of T cell responses to AZD1222 COVID-19 vaccine. Here immunoSEQ multiplex PCR was the method, and the copy in TCRdb shows in-frame clones only, minus some. The data show over 100,000 clones, about 90% seen once. Sequencing used peripheral blood, obtained on day 0 of AZD1222 vaccination. These receptors were collected from an adult in good health.

This sequence joins TRBV28 and TRBJ1-1; 10 nucleotides match TRBD1. The CDR3 covers 15 residues. V shed 5 bases and J 1 base; nucleotides not matched to a gene: 4. The V gene's germline CDR1 is MDHEN and CDR2 SYDVKM. CDR3 nucleotide sequence: TGTGCCAGCAGTGGGACAGGGGACACGAACACTGAAGCTTTCTTT. Amino acids: CASSGTGDTNTEAFF.

The rearrangement links TRBV2 to TRBJ1-5, with 7 bases fitting TRBD1. This CDR3 comprises 15 residues. Losses at the gene ends were 2 bases for V and 4 bases for J; bases not matched to a gene: 5. The germline CDR1 and CDR2 sequences are SNHLY and FYNNEI. CDR3 coding DNA: TGTGCCAGCAGTGAATGGCAGGGGGATAATCAGCCCCAGCATTTT. Translated: CASSEWQGDNQPQHF.

The gene calls are TRBV18 and TRBJ1-4; D unclear. The CDR3 runs to 17 residues. The V end was cut by 3 bases, the J end by 4 bases, with 18 bases between. Germline values: CDR1 KGHSH, CDR2 LQKENI. The CDR3 here is CASSPNPSVARNEKLFF. As DNA, the CDR3 is TGTGCCAGCTCACCTAATCCTTCGGTGGCGCGTAATGAAAAACTGTTTTTT.

The genes are TRBV7-2 and TRBJ2-7, with unresolved D. V lost 5 bases to trimming and J lost 5 bases, with 16 bases between them. There are 14 residues in the CDR3. Per the germline V gene, CDR1 is SGHTA and CDR2 is FQGNSA. The CDR3 DNA is TGTGCCAGCAGCCGGGCCCGAGTCCCGGACGAGCAGTACTTC. This gives the protein CASSRARVPDEQYF.

In nucleotides, the CDR3 is TGTGCCAGCAGTTACTCGTCGGTGGGGGTCCGCAATCAGCCCCAGCATTTT. Protein: CASSYSSVGVRNQPQHF. The V gene is TRBV6-2 or TRBV6-3, the J gene TRBJ1-5, with D possibly being TRBD1 (5 bases). Germline assignment: CDR1 MNHEY and CDR2 SVGEGT. The CDR3 sequence is 17 residues long. V was cut by 0 bases and J by 2 bases, with 14 bases left in between.

V and J are TRBV7-6 and TRBJ2-7; 7 nucleotides line up with TRBD2. Looked up from germline, CDR1 is SGHVS and CDR2 is FNYEAQ. The CDR3 consists of 16 residues. The junction had 13 bases not matched to a gene; V was cut back by 5 bases and J by 3 bases. This CDR3 is CASSRGEASGNYEQYF. The CDR3 DNA sequence: TGTGCCAGCAGCCGTGGCGAGGCTAGCGGAAACTACGAGCAGTACTTC.

The rearrangement joins TRBV28 to TRBJ1-2; no reliable D call. The germline V gene encodes CDR1 MDHEN and CDR2 SYDVKM. The CDR3 loop spans 17 amino acids. Trimming shortened V by 2 bases and J by 7 bases, and 23 bases separated the two germline ends. In DNA form, the CDR3 reads TGTGCCAGCAGTTTAAGTTTTGGGGATGGGGTTTCGGGTGGCTACACCTTC. Protein sequence: CASSLSFGDGVSGGYTF.

V is TRBV10-1 and J is TRBJ2-4; tentatively, D is TRBD1 (5 bases). The V gene's germline CDR1 is WNHNN and CDR2 SYGVQD (reference sequence). The CDR3 sequence is 14 residues long. The ends were cut back, 7 bases at V and 5 bases at J, with 15 bases in the middle. DNA for the CDR3: TGCGCCAGCAAGAACAGGATTACAGAAAACATTCAGTACTTC. It yields the protein CASKNRITENIQYF.